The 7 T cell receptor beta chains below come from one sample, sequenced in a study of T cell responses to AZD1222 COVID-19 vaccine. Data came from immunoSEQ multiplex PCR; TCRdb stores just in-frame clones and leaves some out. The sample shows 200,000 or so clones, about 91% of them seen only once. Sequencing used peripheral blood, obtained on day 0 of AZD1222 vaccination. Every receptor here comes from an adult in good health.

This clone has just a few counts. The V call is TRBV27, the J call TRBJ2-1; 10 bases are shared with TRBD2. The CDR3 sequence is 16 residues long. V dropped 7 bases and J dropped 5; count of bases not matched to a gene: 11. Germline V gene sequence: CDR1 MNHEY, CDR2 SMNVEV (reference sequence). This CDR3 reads CASNVLAGGLNNEQFF. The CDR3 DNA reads TGTGCCAGCAATGTATTAGCGGGGGGCTTAAACAATGAGCAGTTCTTC.

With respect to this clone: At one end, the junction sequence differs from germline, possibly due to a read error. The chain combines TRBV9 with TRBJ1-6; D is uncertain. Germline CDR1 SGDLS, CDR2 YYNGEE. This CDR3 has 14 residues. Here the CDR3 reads CASSVLDSNSALHF. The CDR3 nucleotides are TGTGCCAGCAGCGTATTAGATTCCAATTCAGCCCTCCACTTT.

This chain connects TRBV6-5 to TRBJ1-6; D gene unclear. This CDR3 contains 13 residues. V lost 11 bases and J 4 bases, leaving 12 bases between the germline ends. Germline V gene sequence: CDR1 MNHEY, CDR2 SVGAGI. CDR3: CASQGFYNSPLHF. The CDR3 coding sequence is TGTGCCTCACAAGGCTTTTATAATTCACCCCTCCACTTT.

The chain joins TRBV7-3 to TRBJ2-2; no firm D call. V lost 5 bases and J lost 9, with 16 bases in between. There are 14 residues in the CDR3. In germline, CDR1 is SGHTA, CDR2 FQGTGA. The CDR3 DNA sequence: TGTGCCAGCAGCCCAACATTGGGCAGCAGGGAGCTGTTTTTT. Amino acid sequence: CASSPTLGSRELFF. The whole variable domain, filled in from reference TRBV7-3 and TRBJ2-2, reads GAGVSQTPSNKVTEKGKYVELRCDPISGHTALYWYRQSLGQGPEFLIYFQGTGAADDSGLPNDRFFAVRPEGSVSTLKIQRTERGDSAVYLCASSPTLGSRELFFGEGSRLTVL.

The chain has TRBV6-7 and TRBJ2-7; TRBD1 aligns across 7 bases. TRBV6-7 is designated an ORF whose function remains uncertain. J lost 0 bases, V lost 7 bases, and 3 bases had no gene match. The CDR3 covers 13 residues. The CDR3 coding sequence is TGTGCCAGCAACGACAGGGACTCCTACGAGCAGTACTTC. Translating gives CASNDRDSYEQYF.

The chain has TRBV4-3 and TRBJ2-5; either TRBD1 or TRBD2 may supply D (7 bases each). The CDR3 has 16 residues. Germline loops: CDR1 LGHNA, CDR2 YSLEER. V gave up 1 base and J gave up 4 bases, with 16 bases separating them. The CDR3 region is CASSQGSGGALETQYF. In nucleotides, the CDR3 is TGCGCCAGCAGCCAAGGGTCAGGGGGGGCCTTAGAGACCCAGTACTTC.

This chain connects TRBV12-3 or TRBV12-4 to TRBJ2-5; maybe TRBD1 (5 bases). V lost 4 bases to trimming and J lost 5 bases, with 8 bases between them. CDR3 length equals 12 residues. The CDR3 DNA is TGTGCCAGCAGTTCAGACAGCGAGACCCAGTACTTC. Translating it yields CASSSDSETQYF.